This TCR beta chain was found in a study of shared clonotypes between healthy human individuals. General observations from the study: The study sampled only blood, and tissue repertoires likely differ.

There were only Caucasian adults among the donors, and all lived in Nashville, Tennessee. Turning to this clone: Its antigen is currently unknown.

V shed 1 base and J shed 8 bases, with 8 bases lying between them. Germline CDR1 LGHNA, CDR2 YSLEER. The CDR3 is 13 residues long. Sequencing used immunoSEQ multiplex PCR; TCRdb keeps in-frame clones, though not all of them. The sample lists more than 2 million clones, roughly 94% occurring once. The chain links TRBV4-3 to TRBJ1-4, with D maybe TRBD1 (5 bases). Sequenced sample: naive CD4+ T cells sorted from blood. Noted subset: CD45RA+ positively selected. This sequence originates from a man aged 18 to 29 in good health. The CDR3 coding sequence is TGCGCCAGCAGCCAAGCTGGGGCGGAAAAACTGTTTTTT. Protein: CASSQAGAEKLFF.